This TCR beta chain is drawn from a study of type 1 regulatory T cells. Background on the study: T-allo10 is an in vitro-generated, Tr1-enriched CD4 T cell product specific for alloantigen.

TCRdb reanalysed the reads using MiXCR and keeps one entry per CDR3 protein. This repertoire shows 80,000 to 100,000 distinct CDR3 sequences, roughly 28% found once; its top ten account for around 2.2%. The V end was cut by 2 bases, the J end by 3 bases, with 13 bases between. Germline CDR1 and CDR2: KGHSH and LQKENI. CDR3 size: 15 residues. The chain joins TRBV18 to TRBJ1-1; TRBD1 is a possible D gene (6 bases). Sequenced sample: CD4+ T cells, either the whole sample or a sorted fraction (not recorded which). The clonotype comes from a human donor in good health. In DNA form, the CDR3 reads TGTGCCAGCTCACCAGTTTCGGGGGCGTACACTGAAGCTTTCTTT. It translates to CASSPVSGAYTEAFF.